This T cell receptor (beta chain) was sequenced for a study of cytomegalovirus exposure and HLA in healthy donors. Turning to the study itself: A previous analysis identified approximately 110 million unique TCR beta sequences derived from 180 million or so T cells. Findings and limits, study-wide: Later analysis found that TCR beta chains associated with HLA were more clonally expanded than other, equally common chains.

The length of the CDR3 is 14 residues. The V and J ends lost 4 bases and 3 bases respectively, with 14 bases between them. Germline CDR1 and CDR2: SGHKS and YYEKEE (reference sequence). 13 Jbeta primers and 60 Vbeta primers were used for the PCR. TCRdb keeps only in-frame clones here, not all; method: immunoSEQ multiplex PCR. The data contain some 96,000 clones, under 85% of them singletons. To note about this clone: Its antigen remains unidentified.

The clonotype comes from a man aged 40-55 years in good health and CMV-seronegative. Sequenced material: PBMCs. The chain uses TRBV5-5 and TRBJ2-7; TRBD1 might be the D (6 bases). CDR3 DNA sequence: TGTGCCAGCAGCAAGGAGGCAGGGGTCTACGAGCAGTACTTC. Protein product: CASSKEAGVYEQYF.